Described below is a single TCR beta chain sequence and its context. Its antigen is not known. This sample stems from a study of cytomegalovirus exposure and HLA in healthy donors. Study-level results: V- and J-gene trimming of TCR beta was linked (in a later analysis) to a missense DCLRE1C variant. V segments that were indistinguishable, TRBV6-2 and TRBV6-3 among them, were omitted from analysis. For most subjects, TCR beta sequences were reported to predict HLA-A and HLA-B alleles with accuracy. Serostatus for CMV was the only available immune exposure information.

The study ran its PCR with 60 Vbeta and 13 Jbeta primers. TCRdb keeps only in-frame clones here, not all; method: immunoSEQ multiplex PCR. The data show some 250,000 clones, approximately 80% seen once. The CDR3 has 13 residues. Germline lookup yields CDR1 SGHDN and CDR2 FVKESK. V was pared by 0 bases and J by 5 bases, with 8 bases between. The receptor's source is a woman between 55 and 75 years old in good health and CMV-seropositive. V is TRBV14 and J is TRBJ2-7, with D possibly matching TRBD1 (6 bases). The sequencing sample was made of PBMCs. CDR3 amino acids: CASSQDPGDEQYF. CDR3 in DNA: TGTGCCAGCAGCCAAGATCCAGGGGACGAGCAGTACTTC.